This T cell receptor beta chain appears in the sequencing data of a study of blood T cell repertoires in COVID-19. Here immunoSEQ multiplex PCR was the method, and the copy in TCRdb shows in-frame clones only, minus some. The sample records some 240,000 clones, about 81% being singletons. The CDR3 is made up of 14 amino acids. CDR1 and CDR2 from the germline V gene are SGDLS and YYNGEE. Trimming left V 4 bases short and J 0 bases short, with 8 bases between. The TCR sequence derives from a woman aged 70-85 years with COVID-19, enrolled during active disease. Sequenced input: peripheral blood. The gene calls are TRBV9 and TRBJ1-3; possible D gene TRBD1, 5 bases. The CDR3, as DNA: TGTGCCAGCAGCCCCAGGGACTCTGGAAACACCATATATTTT. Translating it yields CASSPRDSGNTIYF.